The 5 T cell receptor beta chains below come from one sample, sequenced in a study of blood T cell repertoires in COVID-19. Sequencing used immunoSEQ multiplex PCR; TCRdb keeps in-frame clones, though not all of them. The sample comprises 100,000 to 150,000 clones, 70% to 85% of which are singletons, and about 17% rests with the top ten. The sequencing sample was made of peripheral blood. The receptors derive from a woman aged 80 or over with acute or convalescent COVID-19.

Here the CDR3 DNA reads TGTGCCAGCAGCCCGCGACAGGGGGCAGGTGAGCAGTTCTTC. Translating it yields CASSPRQGAGEQFF. The chain combines TRBV5-4 with TRBJ2-1, with 10 bases identical to TRBD1. This CDR3 contains 14 residues. V trimming: 4 bases; J trimming: 9 bases; junction bases outside the gene matches: 7. CDR1 is SGHNT and CDR2 is YYREEE in the germline V gene (reference sequence).

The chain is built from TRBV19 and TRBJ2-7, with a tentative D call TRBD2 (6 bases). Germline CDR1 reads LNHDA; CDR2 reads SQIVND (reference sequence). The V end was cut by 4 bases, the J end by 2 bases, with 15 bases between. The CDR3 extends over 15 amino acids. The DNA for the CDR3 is TGTGCCAGTAGTAACCCCGGGGGAGGAACCTACGAGCAGTACTTC. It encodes CASSNPGGGTYEQYF.

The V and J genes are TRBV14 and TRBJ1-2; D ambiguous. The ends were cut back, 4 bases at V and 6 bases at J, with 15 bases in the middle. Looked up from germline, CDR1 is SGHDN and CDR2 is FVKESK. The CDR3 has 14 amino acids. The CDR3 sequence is CASSPYGDINGYTF. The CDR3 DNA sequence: TGTGCCAGCAGCCCGTACGGGGATATCAATGGCTACACCTTC.

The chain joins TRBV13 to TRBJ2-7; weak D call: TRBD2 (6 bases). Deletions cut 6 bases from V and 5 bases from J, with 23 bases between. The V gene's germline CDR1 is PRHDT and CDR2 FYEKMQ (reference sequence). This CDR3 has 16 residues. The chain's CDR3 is CASSSLRASATHEQYF. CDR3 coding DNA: TGTGCCAGCAGTTCGCTTAGGGCTAGCGCCACCCACGAGCAGTACTTC.

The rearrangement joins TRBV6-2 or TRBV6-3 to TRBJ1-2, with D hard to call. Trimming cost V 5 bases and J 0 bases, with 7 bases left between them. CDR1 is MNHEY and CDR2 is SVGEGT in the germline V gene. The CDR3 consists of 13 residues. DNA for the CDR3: TGTGCCAGCAGTCGGGGATCTAACTATGGCTACACCTTC. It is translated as CASSRGSNYGYTF.